Shown below are 7 T cell receptor beta chains from a single sample sequenced in a study of blood T cell repertoires in COVID-19 (dated by TCRdb to 2020 to 2022). Libraries came from the immunoSEQ multiplex PCR assay. As stored in TCRdb, this immuneACCESS dataset retains in-frame rearrangements with V and J assigned. A fraction of the clones does not appear; measured against another copy, unresolved V genes explain less than half of the discrepancy, and the remainder lacks a known reason. In this sample the table shows about 400,000 clones, 75% to 90% of which occur a single time. Of the sample, about 4.3% is held by the ten largest clones. Sequencing input: peripheral blood. All receptors derive from a woman aged 25 to 39 with acute or convalescent COVID-19.

The chain couples TRBV25-1 to TRBJ1-2, with a tentative D call TRBD1 (6 bases). V lost 5 bases and J 4 bases, leaving 14 bases between the germline ends. This CDR3 spans 14 amino acids. Germline loops: CDR1 MGHDK, CDR2 SYGVNS. For the CDR3, the DNA is TGTGCCAGCAGTACCGCCAGGGGCGGCTATGGCTACACCTTC. This gives the protein CASSTARGGYGYTF.

V usage is TRBV28 and J usage is TRBJ1-1; D uncertain. The CDR3 contains 13 residues. The germline CDR1 and CDR2 sequences are MDHEN and SYDVKM. V was clipped by 1 base and J by 8 bases, with 11 bases between them. The CDR3 nucleotides are TGTGCCAGCAGTTTATTTAGTCTTCGCGAAGCTTTCTTT. Translating it yields CASSLFSLREAFF.

This chain joins TRBV27 and TRBJ1-2, with TRBD1 matching 9 bases. Trimming at V came to 6 bases and at J to 4 bases, leaving 3 bases not matched to a gene. Germline V gene sequence: CDR1 MNHEY, CDR2 SMNVEV (reference sequence). The CDR3 totals 13 residues. For the CDR3, the DNA is TGTGCCAGCAGACAGGGGGCATTCTATGGCTACACCTTC. This translates into CASRQGAFYGYTF.

This chain connects TRBV5-4 to TRBJ1-2; 7 nucleotides agree with TRBD1. The CDR3 sequence is 14 residues long. Germline V gene data show CDR1 as SGHNT and CDR2 as YYREEE (reference sequence). J gave up 8 bases and V 4 bases, and 11 bases lay outside the gene matches. As DNA, the CDR3 is TGTGCCAGCAGCCCGGGACAGCAACGAGGGGGCTACACCTTC. Encoded protein: CASSPGQQRGGYTF.

The chain combines TRBV18 with TRBJ1-2; D remains ambiguous. Germline V gene data show CDR1 as KGHSH and CDR2 as LQKENI. Trimming stripped 5 bases from V and 2 bases from J, with 9 bases between. This CDR3 has 13 residues. The CDR3 coding sequence is TGTGCCAGCTCAGTCGAGCAAAACTATGGCTACACCTTC. This gives the protein CASSVEQNYGYTF. Full variable domain (missing parts from reference TRBV18 and TRBJ1-2): NAGVMQNPRHLVRRRGQEARLRCSPMKGHSHVYWYRQLPEEGLKFMVYLQKENIIDESGMPKERFSAEFPKEGPSILRIQQVVRGDSAAYFCASSVEQNYGYTFGSGTRLTVV.

The V call is TRBV18, the J call TRBJ2-7; the match to TRBD1 covers 7 bases. The CDR3 covers 13 residues. V shed 5 bases and J 6 bases; nucleotides not matched to a gene: 7. Germline lookup yields CDR1 KGHSH and CDR2 LQKENI. CDR3 loop: CASSIYRGSEQYF. CDR3 in DNA: TGTGCCAGCTCAATCTACAGGGGCTCCGAGCAGTACTTC.

This clone was found a few times. The chain combines TRBV2 with TRBJ1-3; 8 nucleotides agree with TRBD1. From germline, CDR1 is SNHLY and CDR2 FYNNEI. Trimming took 4 bases from V and 5 from J; bases not matched to a gene: 4. This CDR3 spans 14 amino acids. This CDR3 is CASSAGGGRNTIYF. The CDR3 region has the DNA TGTGCCAGCAGTGCAGGGGGCGGCCGAAACACCATATATTTT.